The rows below give T cell receptor beta chains drawn from one sample of a study of blood T cell repertoires in COVID-19. Generated by immunoSEQ multiplex PCR, the TCRdb table keeps only in-frame clones and is missing some. This table holds approximately 350,000 clones, around 80% found once. What was sequenced was peripheral blood. The receptors come from a man between 25 and 39 years old with active or convalescent COVID-19. CDR3s include the opening cysteine and the closing phenylalanine or tryptophan. Each record gives: V gene, clone size, J gene, D gene, CDR3 DNA, CDR3 protein. D genes are given only for firm matches. Part of the rows lack a size; the others show once, few, many or a class for expanded clones.

v_gene: TRBV11-3; abundance: once; j_gene: TRBJ1-1; d_gene: NA; CDR3nt: TGTGCCAGCCTATTAGCCTACGGATCAATAAAGAACACTGAAGCTTTCTTT; CDR3aa: CASLLAYGSIKNTEAFF
v_gene: TRBV9; abundance: NA; j_gene: TRBJ2-1; d_gene: NA; CDR3nt: TGTGCCAGCAGCGTAGGGACTTTCTCCTACAATGAGCAGTTCTTC; CDR3aa: CASSVGTFSYNEQFF
v_gene: TRBV7-2; abundance: NA; j_gene: TRBJ2-7; d_gene: TRBD1; CDR3nt: TGTGCCAGCAGCTGGGGACAGGGTAGCGGCTACGAGCAGTACTTC; CDR3aa: CASSWGQGSGYEQYF
v_gene: TRBV9; abundance: few; j_gene: TRBJ1-2; d_gene: NA; CDR3nt: TGTGCCAGCAGCGTAGCTTCGGTAAGGGGCAGGACCTATGGCTACACCTTC; CDR3aa: CASSVASVRGRTYGYTF
v_gene: TRBV5-6; abundance: NA; j_gene: TRBJ1-3; d_gene: NA; CDR3nt: TGTGCCAGCAGCTTGGTGGAGGATCCTGGAAACACCATATATTTT; CDR3aa: CASSLVEDPGNTIYF
v_gene: TRBV7-2; abundance: NA; j_gene: TRBJ2-1; d_gene: TRBD2; CDR3nt: TGTGCCAGCAGCATCACCGGGACTAGCGGGGGGGCGGTGCAGTTCTTC; CDR3aa: CASSITGTSGGAVQFF
v_gene: TRBV5-6; abundance: NA; j_gene: TRBJ2-7; d_gene: NA; CDR3nt: TGTGCCAGCAGCCCGGGGACTGGGGCCTACGAGCAGTACTTC; CDR3aa: CASSPGTGAYEQYF
v_gene: TRBV7-8; abundance: NA; j_gene: TRBJ2-7; d_gene: NA; CDR3nt: TGTGCCAGCAGCTTACTGGCGGGTTTAAACTACGAGCAGTACTTC; CDR3aa: CASSLLAGLNYEQYF
v_gene: TRBV4-1; abundance: NA; j_gene: TRBJ2-4; d_gene: TRBD2; CDR3nt: TGCGCCAGCAGCCAACCGGCGCGGGGGACCAAAAACATTCAGTACTTC; CDR3aa: CASSQPARGTKNIQYF
v_gene: TRBV18; abundance: NA; j_gene: TRBJ1-1; d_gene: TRBD1; CDR3nt: TGTGCCAGCTCGTGGACAGGGGGCGCGGGTGAAGCTTTCTTT; CDR3aa: CASSWTGGAGEAFF
v_gene: TRBV7-3; abundance: NA; j_gene: TRBJ2-1; d_gene: NA; CDR3nt: TGTGCCAGCAGCCCAGACAGGCCCTACAATGAGCAGTTCTTC; CDR3aa: CASSPDRPYNEQFF
v_gene: TRBV18; abundance: NA; j_gene: TRBJ1-3; d_gene: NA; CDR3nt: TGTGCCAGCTCAAGAGGGACTGGAAACACCATATATTTT; CDR3aa: CASSRGTGNTIYF
v_gene: TRBV11-3; abundance: NA; j_gene: TRBJ2-1; d_gene: TRBD2; CDR3nt: TGTGCCAGCAGCTTGAGGCGGACTCTTTTGCTAGCGGCTACCTACAATGAGCAGTTCTTC; CDR3aa: CASSLRRTLLLAATYNEQFF
v_gene: TRBV19; abundance: NA; j_gene: TRBJ1-2; d_gene: NA; CDR3nt: TGTGCCAGTAGAGCGGTGACGGACAGTATCTATGGCTACACCTTC; CDR3aa: CASRAVTDSIYGYTF
v_gene: TRBV12-3/TRBV12-4; abundance: NA; j_gene: TRBJ1-4; d_gene: TRBD1; CDR3nt: TGTGCCAGCAGTCAGGACAGGGAAAAACTGTTTTTT; CDR3aa: CASSQDREKLFF
v_gene: TRBV14; abundance: NA; j_gene: TRBJ2-7; d_gene: TRBD2; CDR3nt: TGTGCCAGCAGCCAAGATAGGCTAGCGGGAGGGCCCTACGAGCAGTACTTC; CDR3aa: CASSQDRLAGGPYEQYF
v_gene: TRBV11-2; abundance: NA; j_gene: TRBJ2-7; d_gene: NA; CDR3nt: TGTGCCAGCAGCTTAAGGACGGGAGTGAGCTCCTACGAGCAGTACTTC; CDR3aa: CASSLRTGVSSYEQYF
v_gene: TRBV28; abundance: NA; j_gene: TRBJ1-3; d_gene: NA; CDR3nt: TGTGCCAGCAGGGGGAGGGGGACTGGAAACACCATATATTTT; CDR3aa: CASRGRGTGNTIYF
v_gene: TRBV30; abundance: few; j_gene: TRBJ2-1; d_gene: TRBD2; CDR3nt: TGTGCCTGGAGTCGGGGCGGGAGGGCCGATGAGCAGTTCTTC; CDR3aa: CAWSRGGRADEQFF
v_gene: TRBV12-3/TRBV12-4; abundance: once; j_gene: TRBJ2-7; d_gene: TRBD2; CDR3nt: TGTGCCAGCAGTTGGGGGGGGGAGCAGTACTTC; CDR3aa: CASSWGGEQYF
v_gene: TRBV11-3; abundance: few; j_gene: TRBJ2-1; d_gene: NA; CDR3nt: TGTGCCAGCAGCCTCGACAGTAGCTCCTACAATGAGCAGTTCTTC; CDR3aa: CASSLDSSSYNEQFF
v_gene: TRBV28; abundance: NA; j_gene: TRBJ2-1; d_gene: TRBD1; CDR3nt: TGTGCCAGCAGTGTCAAGGGGACAGGGGGGCTCTACAATGAGCAGTTCTTC; CDR3aa: CASSVKGTGGLYNEQFF
v_gene: TRBV7-2; abundance: NA; j_gene: TRBJ1-2; d_gene: NA; CDR3nt: TGTGCCAGCAGCTTAGCCCCGGGCCAGCGGACTAACTATGGCTACACCTTC; CDR3aa: CASSLAPGQRTNYGYTF
v_gene: TRBV5-1; abundance: NA; j_gene: TRBJ2-3; d_gene: NA; CDR3nt: TGCGCCAGCAGCCCCCCCGCAGATACGCAGTATTTT; CDR3aa: CASSPPADTQYF
v_gene: TRBV27; abundance: NA; j_gene: TRBJ2-3; d_gene: TRBD2; CDR3nt: TGTGCCAGCAGTCCTTTAGCGGGGCCAGACACAGATACGCAGTATTTT; CDR3aa: CASSPLAGPDTDTQYF
v_gene: TRBV11-3; abundance: NA; j_gene: TRBJ2-1; d_gene: NA; CDR3nt: TGTGCCAGCAGCCACGGCCGGGAGATTAATGAGCAGTTCTTC; CDR3aa: CASSHGREINEQFF
v_gene: TRBV19; abundance: many; j_gene: TRBJ1-2; d_gene: TRBD1; CDR3nt: TGTGCCAGTAGAATTGGCGTCAGGGGGCTCGCGGGCTATGGCTACACCTTC; CDR3aa: CASRIGVRGLAGYGYTF
v_gene: TRBV4-1; abundance: NA; j_gene: TRBJ1-2; d_gene: NA; CDR3nt: TGCGCCAGCAGCCAAGCGGGTGGGACAAGCTATGGCTACACCTTC; CDR3aa: CASSQAGGTSYGYTF
v_gene: TRBV11-2; abundance: NA; j_gene: TRBJ1-2; d_gene: NA; CDR3nt: TGTGCCAGCAGCTTAGTCCAGGGAGGTAACTATGGCTACACCTTC; CDR3aa: CASSLVQGGNYGYTF
v_gene: TRBV6-4; abundance: NA; j_gene: TRBJ1-1; d_gene: NA; CDR3nt: TGTGCCAGCAGTGAATTTGGAGGGGCTGGTGAAGCTTTCTTT; CDR3aa: CASSEFGGAGEAFF
v_gene: TRBV3-1/TRBV3-2; abundance: few; j_gene: TRBJ1-2; d_gene: TRBD1; CDR3nt: TGTGCCAGCAGCCCACAGGGGGCCAACTATGGCTACACCTTC; CDR3aa: CASSPQGANYGYTF
v_gene: TRBV18; abundance: NA; j_gene: TRBJ2-2; d_gene: TRBD1; CDR3nt: TGTGCCAGCTCACCACCGAACAGGGGGCAAACCGGGGAGCTGTTTTTT; CDR3aa: CASSPPNRGQTGELFF
v_gene: TRBV6-4; abundance: NA; j_gene: TRBJ1-4; d_gene: TRBD1; CDR3nt: TGTGCCAGCAGGTCAGGACAGGGTGATGATGAAAAACTGTTTTTT; CDR3aa: CASRSGQGDDEKLFF
v_gene: TRBV5-1; abundance: NA; j_gene: TRBJ2-5; d_gene: TRBD2; CDR3nt: TGCGCCAGCAGCCGGGGGGACCAAGAGACCCAGTACTTC; CDR3aa: CASSRGDQETQYF
v_gene: TRBV10-1; abundance: NA; j_gene: TRBJ1-1; d_gene: TRBD1; CDR3nt: TGCGCCAGCAGTGGGACAGGGAGCACTGAAGCTTTCTTT; CDR3aa: CASSGTGSTEAFF
v_gene: TRBV9; abundance: NA; j_gene: TRBJ2-2; d_gene: NA; CDR3nt: TGTGCCAGCCTTACCGGGGAGCTGTTTTTT; CDR3aa: CASLTGELFF
v_gene: TRBV5-1; abundance: once; j_gene: TRBJ1-1; d_gene: NA; CDR3nt: TGCGCCAGCAGCCCGGGGGGAAGACGGGCTGAAGCTTTCTTT; CDR3aa: CASSPGGRRAEAFF
v_gene: TRBV19; abundance: NA; j_gene: TRBJ2-5; d_gene: NA; CDR3nt: TGTGCCAGTAGTGGGGCAGGAGAGACCCAGTACTTC; CDR3aa: CASSGAGETQYF
v_gene: TRBV7-2; abundance: NA; j_gene: TRBJ2-7; d_gene: NA; CDR3nt: TGTGCCAGCAGCCCCGAGGGGGGGAGAGCCTACGAGCAGTACTTC; CDR3aa: CASSPEGGRAYEQYF
v_gene: TRBV7-2; abundance: NA; j_gene: TRBJ2-3; d_gene: NA; CDR3nt: TGTGCCAGCAGCTTAGCTCTGGTTTTGGCTAGCGGCACAGATACGCAGTATTTT; CDR3aa: CASSLALVLASGTDTQYF
v_gene: TRBV5-4; abundance: NA; j_gene: TRBJ2-3; d_gene: TRBD2; CDR3nt: TGTGCCAGCAGCTTGGGGACTTCGGGGGGGGATACGCAGTATTTT; CDR3aa: CASSLGTSGGDTQYF
v_gene: TRBV7-2; abundance: NA; j_gene: TRBJ2-7; d_gene: TRBD2; CDR3nt: TGTGCCAGCAGCTTAGAAGGGACTAGCGGGAGCCACGAGCAGTACTTC; CDR3aa: CASSLEGTSGSHEQYF
v_gene: TRBV4-1; abundance: NA; j_gene: TRBJ2-3; d_gene: TRBD2; CDR3nt: TGCGCCAGCAGCCAAGGGAACGGTATCCGGCCTAGCGGCCGCACAGATACGCAGTATTTT; CDR3aa: CASSQGNGIRPSGRTDTQYF
v_gene: TRBV30; abundance: NA; j_gene: TRBJ2-1; d_gene: NA; CDR3nt: TGTGCCTGGAAGTCCTGGGCCAATGAGCAGTTCTTC; CDR3aa: CAWKSWANEQFF
v_gene: TRBV5-6; abundance: NA; j_gene: TRBJ2-6; d_gene: TRBD1; CDR3nt: TGTGCCAGCAGCCCCTGGACAGGGGCCGATTCTAGGGCCAACGTCCTGACTTTC; CDR3aa: CASSPWTGADSRANVLTF
v_gene: TRBV7-8; abundance: NA; j_gene: TRBJ1-4; d_gene: TRBD1; CDR3nt: TGTGCCAGCAGCTCCATCCCCGGGGCCAGGGGGTCCGATGAAAAACTGTTTTTT; CDR3aa: CASSSIPGARGSDEKLFF
v_gene: TRBV18; abundance: NA; j_gene: TRBJ1-2; d_gene: NA; CDR3nt: TGTGCCAGCTCACCCGGCAGGGACTATGGCTACACCTTC; CDR3aa: CASSPGRDYGYTF
v_gene: TRBV5-1; abundance: NA; j_gene: TRBJ2-1; d_gene: TRBD1; CDR3nt: TGCGCCAGCAGCCTCGGGGACAGCGTAGCTTCTTCGGGGTTAGGGCAGTTCTTC; CDR3aa: CASSLGDSVASSGLGQFF
v_gene: TRBV3-1/TRBV3-2; abundance: once; j_gene: TRBJ2-1; d_gene: TRBD2; CDR3nt: TGTGCCAGCAGCCAAGCGGGGGGGCCCGGGCGAAATGAGCAGTTCTTC; CDR3aa: CASSQAGGPGRNEQFF